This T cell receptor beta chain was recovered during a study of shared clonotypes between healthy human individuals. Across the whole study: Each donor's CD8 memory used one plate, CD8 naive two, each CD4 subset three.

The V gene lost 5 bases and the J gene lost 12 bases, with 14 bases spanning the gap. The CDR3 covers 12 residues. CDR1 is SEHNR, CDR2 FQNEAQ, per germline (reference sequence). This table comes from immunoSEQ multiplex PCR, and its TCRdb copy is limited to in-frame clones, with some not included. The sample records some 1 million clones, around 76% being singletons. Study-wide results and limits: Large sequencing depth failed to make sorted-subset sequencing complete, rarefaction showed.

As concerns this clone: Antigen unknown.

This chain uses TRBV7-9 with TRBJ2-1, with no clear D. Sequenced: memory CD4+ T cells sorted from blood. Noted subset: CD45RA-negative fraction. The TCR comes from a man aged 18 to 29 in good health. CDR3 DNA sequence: TGTGCCAGCAGCCGCTCAACGGGTGTGCAGTTCTTC. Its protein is CASSRSTGVQFF.